The 9 T cell receptor beta chains given below trace back to one sample, sequenced in a study of T cell responses to AZD1222 COVID-19 vaccine. Libraries were prepared by immunoSEQ multiplex PCR; TCRdb keeps only in-frame clonotypes and omits some of them. The sample has 140,000 to 150,000 clones; 85% to 90% are singletons. The source material was peripheral blood, sampled on day 0 of AZD1222 vaccination. The receptor source for this set is an adult in good health.

This clone was counted a single time. This chain uses TRBV7-2 with TRBJ1-4; 9 bases align to TRBD1. The CDR3 is 14 amino acids. V dropped 6 bases and J dropped 11; count of bases not matched to a gene: 10. Germline V gene sequence: CDR1 SGHTA, CDR2 FQGNSA. In DNA, the CDR3 is TGTGCCAGCAGTAGGGACAGGGTAGAGGGTAAACTGTTTTTT. Protein sequence: CASSRDRVEGKLFF.

The chain is built from TRBV19 and TRBJ2-3; 14 nucleotides align to TRBD2. Germline loops: CDR1 LNHDA, CDR2 SQIVND (reference sequence). The CDR3 is 18 residues long. V lost 4 bases and J lost 0; bases outside the gene matches: 6. DNA for the CDR3: TGTGCCAGTAGTAGTGGACTAGCGGGAGGATGGAGCACAGATACGCAGTATTTT. Translating gives CASSSGLAGGWSTDTQYF.

The CDR3 DNA is TGTGCCAGCAGCTTAGGAGGCAGGAATGAGCAGTTCTTC. Amino acid sequence: CASSLGGRNEQFF. The chain joins TRBV11-3 to TRBJ2-1; D not resolved. The CDR3 has 13 amino acids. CDR1 SGHNT and CDR2 YENEEA come from the germline V gene. With 1 base removed from V and 7 bases from J, the gap between germline ends came to 8 bases. Complete variable domain (other parts from reference TRBV11-3 and TRBJ2-1): EAGVVQSPRYKIIEKKQPVAFWCNPISGHNTLYWYLQNLGQGPELLIRYENEEAVDDSQLPKDRFSAERLKGVDSTLKIQPAELGDSAVYLCASSLGGRNEQFFGPGTRLTVL.

This chain joins TRBV18 and TRBJ1-2; D unresolved. Germline assignment: CDR1 KGHSH and CDR2 LQKENI. The CDR3 totals 13 residues. V lost 3 bases to trimming and J lost 7 bases, with 12 bases between them. CDR3 sequence reads: CASSPDNLSGYTF. The CDR3 DNA follows: TGTGCCAGCTCACCCGACAACCTTTCTGGCTACACCTTC.

V gene TRBV14 combines with J gene TRBJ2-1; 7 positions match TRBD1. The CDR3 is 13 amino acids. V dropped 3 bases and J dropped 11; count of bases not matched to a gene: 7. Germline CDR1 SGHDN, CDR2 FVKESK. CDR3 nucleotides: TGTGCCAGCAGCCAGGGGGCTAGGGGGCAGCAGTTCTTC. Translating gives CASSQGARGQQFF.

The chain has TRBV9 and TRBJ1-2; D is unclear. Germline assignment: CDR1 SGDLS and CDR2 YYNGEE. This CDR3 is built from 11 residues. Trimming took off 4 bases at V and 12 bases at J, with 13 bases between the two ends. CDR3 in DNA: TGTGCCAGCAGCCCCCGTAGAAGGGACACCTTC. Protein product: CASSPRRRDTF.

The rearrangement links TRBV25-1 to TRBJ2-7; D uncertain. CDR3 length: 11 amino acids. Germline V lookup: CDR1 MGHDK, CDR2 SYGVNS. V gave up 5 bases and J gave up 4 bases, with 6 bases separating them. The CDR3 sequence: CASSWGYEQYF. The CDR3 DNA sequence: TGTGCCAGCAGTTGGGGATACGAGCAGTACTTC.

This chain connects TRBV2 to TRBJ1-2, with a possible D match to TRBD1 (5 bases). CDR1 is SNHLY and CDR2 is FYNNEI in the germline V gene. This CDR3 spans 14 amino acids. V dropped 2 bases and J dropped 4 bases, with 11 bases sitting between them. CDR3 DNA sequence: TGTGCCAGCAGTGAAAGGCTGACAGTCTATGGCTACACCTTC. Protein sequence: CASSERLTVYGYTF.

This clone has a single count. The chain employs TRBV5-6 and TRBJ2-1; D may be TRBD1 (5 bases). Germline V gene sequence: CDR1 SGHDT, CDR2 YYEEEE. The CDR3 consists of 16 residues. The ends were cut back, 4 bases at V and 0 bases at J, with 14 bases in the middle. For the CDR3, the DNA is TGTGCCAGCAGCCTGAATTACAGGTCCTCCTACAATGAGCAGTTCTTC. Translated: CASSLNYRSSYNEQFF. The entire variable domain, with the rest obtained from reference TRBV5-6 and TRBJ2-1, is as follows: DAGVTQSPTHLIKTRGQQVTLRCSPKSGHDTVSWYQQALGQGPQFIFQYYEEEERQRGNFPDRFSGHQFPNYSSELNVNALLLGDSALYLCASSLNYRSSYNEQFFGPGTRLTVL.